These 10 T cell receptor beta chains came from one sample sequenced in a study of cytotoxic CD8 clonotypes in ibrutinib-treated CLL. Generated by immunoSEQ multiplex PCR, the TCRdb table keeps only in-frame clones and is missing some. This table has around 310,000 clones, roughly 85% appearing once. Sequenced material: PBMCs, taken before ibrutinib treatment. These receptors came from a human donor with chronic lymphocytic leukemia.

V and J are TRBV5-1 and TRBJ2-7, with a possible D match to TRBD1 (6 bases). V lost 2 bases and J 2 bases, leaving 11 bases between the germline ends. This CDR3 spans 14 amino acids. CDR1 SGHRS and CDR2 YFSETQ come from the germline V gene. The CDR3 reads CASSLQGWTYEQYF. For the CDR3, the DNA is TGCGCCAGCAGCTTACAGGGTTGGACCTACGAGCAGTACTTC.

CDR3: CASSQLSRGNGSYTF. As DNA, the CDR3 is TGCGCCAGCAGCCAGCTGTCACGGGGGAATGGAAGCTACACCTTC. The J gene is TRBJ1-2, the V gene TRBV4-1, with D possibly TRBD1 on 5 matching bases. The germline CDR1 and CDR2 sequences are MGHRA and YSYEKL. V gave up 3 bases and J gave up 9 bases, with 20 bases separating them. This CDR3 spans 15 amino acids.

This rearrangement joins TRBV21-1 to TRBJ2-1; TRBD2, as called in the table, went unchecked against the DNA. TRBV21-1 is tagged as a pseudogene. The CDR3 is 19 residues long. The CDR3 region is CASSKGRICSGLSYNEQFF. DNA for the CDR3: TGTGCCAGCAGCAAAGGGCGAATTTGTAGCGGCCTCTCCTACAATGAGCAGTTCTTC.

This sequence joins TRBV18 and TRBJ2-1, with D hard to call. CDR3 length equals 13 residues. V lost 2 bases and J 4 bases, leaving 6 bases between the germline ends. Germline V gene sequence: CDR1 KGHSH, CDR2 LQKENI. CDR3 nucleotide sequence: TGTGCCAGCTCACCAAGTGCTTACAATGAGCAGTTCTTC. The encoded protein is CASSPSAYNEQFF.

V is TRBV19 and J is TRBJ1-3; TRBD1 might be the D (5 bases). The germline gives CDR1 LNHDA, CDR2 SQIVND (reference sequence). CDR3 length: 15 residues. V was shortened by 1 base and J by 6 bases, with 13 bases between the two germline ends. As DNA, the CDR3 is TGTGCCAGTAGTATAGGCACAGGAGGTCTAAACACCATATATTTT. Residues: CASSIGTGGLNTIYF. Drawing the rest from reference TRBV19 and TRBJ1-3, the complete variable domain is DGGITQSPKYLFRKEGQNVTLSCEQNLNHDAMYWYRQDPGQGLRLIYYSQIVNDFQKGDIAEGYSVSREKKESFPLTVTSAQKNPTAFYLCASSIGTGGLNTIYFGEGSWLTVV.

This clone was seen only a few times. V usage is TRBV7-2 and J usage is TRBJ2-5; no definite D call. The V end lost 8 bases, the J end lost 1 base, and 2 bases lay between the germline ends. Per the germline V gene, CDR1 is SGHTA and CDR2 is FQGNSA. The CDR3 has 10 residues. This chain's CDR3 is CASSQETQYF. The CDR3 DNA reads TGTGCCAGCTCCCAAGAGACCCAGTACTTC.

The rearrangement uses TRBV4-2 and TRBJ2-3; TRBD2 matches 10 bases. V lost 1 base and J lost 0; bases outside the gene matches: 4. The CDR3 loop spans 17 amino acids. In germline, CDR1 is LGHNA, CDR2 YNFKEQ. CDR3 loop: CASSQAWTSGSTDTQYF. The CDR3 DNA reads TGTGCCAGCAGCCAAGCTTGGACTAGCGGTAGCACAGATACGCAGTATTTT.

The CDR3 nucleotides are TGTGCCAGCTCACCAACTGTCTACAGGTCCTACAATGAGCAGTTCTTC. Translated, it gives CASSPTVYRSYNEQFF. The V gene is TRBV18, the J gene TRBJ2-1; weak D call: TRBD1 (5 bases). Trimming shortened V by 2 bases and J by 1 base, and 12 bases separated the two germline ends. The CDR3 sequence is 16 residues long. CDR1 is KGHSH, CDR2 LQKENI, per germline. Complete variable domain (other parts from reference TRBV18 and TRBJ2-1): NAGVMQNPRHLVRRRGQEARLRCSPMKGHSHVYWYRQLPEEGLKFMVYLQKENIIDESGMPKERFSAEFPKEGPSILRIQQVVRGDSAAYFCASSPTVYRSYNEQFFGPGTRLTVL.

The rearrangement uses TRBV7-3 and TRBJ1-1; D might be TRBD1 (6 bases). CDR3 length: 14 amino acids. CDR1 and CDR2 from the germline V gene are SGHTA and FQGTGA. Trimming shortened V by 2 bases and J by 0 bases, and 7 bases separated the two germline ends. The CDR3 loop is CASSLAGVNTEAFF. As DNA, the CDR3 is TGTGCCAGCAGCTTAGCAGGGGTGAACACTGAAGCTTTCTTT.

The J gene is TRBJ2-5, the V gene TRBV27, with D possibly matching TRBD2 (5 bases). CDR3 length: 14 amino acids. The germline CDR1 and CDR2 sequences are MNHEY and SMNVEV (reference sequence). CDR3 amino acids: CAQPGIPNQETQYF. The CDR3 DNA sequence: TGTGCTCAGCCCGGGATTCCAAATCAAGAGACCCAGTACTTC.